This T cell receptor beta chain originates from a study of tumor-infiltrating lymphocytes in primary liver carcinoma. Per germline, CDR1 MDHEN and CDR2 SYDVKM. CDR3 size: 15 residues. V was clipped by 6 bases and J by 0 bases; unmatched bases: 7. Taking about 17-31 mg of unsorted bulk tissue, the authors co-extracted RNA and DNA. Researchers generated TCR beta cDNA from approximately 500 ng of total RNA, relying on a constant-region primer. Three nested multiplex PCR rounds, a slightly modified ARM-PCR method, built the TCR beta libraries. Both of the initial two PCR rounds ran for approximately 11 cycles and employed TRBV1-TRBV30 forward primers alongside a C-beta reverse primer. TCRdb passed the multiplex PCR reads through MiXCR, listing each CDR3 protein once. The table has 95,000 to 150,000 distinct CDR3 sequences, around 70% seen once.

The specimen was tumor-adjacent normal liver tissue. The chain recombines TRBV28 with TRBJ2-7; TRBD2 matches at 8 bases. This clonotype originated in an older woman with primary liver carcinoma and hepatitis B virus infection. The CDR3 sequence: CASRGGAGGSYEQYF. In DNA, the CDR3 is TGTGCCAGCAGGGGGGGGGCGGGGGGCTCCTACGAGCAGTACTTC.